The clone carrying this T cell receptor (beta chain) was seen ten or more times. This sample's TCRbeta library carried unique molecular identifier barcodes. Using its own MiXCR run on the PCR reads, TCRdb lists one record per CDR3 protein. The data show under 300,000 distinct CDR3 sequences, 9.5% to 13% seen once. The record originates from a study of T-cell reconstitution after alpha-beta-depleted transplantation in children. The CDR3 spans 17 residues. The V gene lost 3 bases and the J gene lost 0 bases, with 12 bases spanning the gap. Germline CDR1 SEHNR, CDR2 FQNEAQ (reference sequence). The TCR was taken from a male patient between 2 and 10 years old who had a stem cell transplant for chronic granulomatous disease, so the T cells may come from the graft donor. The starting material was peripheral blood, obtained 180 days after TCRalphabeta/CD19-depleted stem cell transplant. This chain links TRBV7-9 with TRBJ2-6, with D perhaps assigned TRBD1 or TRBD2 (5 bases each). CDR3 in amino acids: CASSFRGQSSGANVLTF. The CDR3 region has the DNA TGTGCCAGCAGCTTTCGGGGCCAGAGCTCTGGGGCCAACGTCCTGACTTTC.